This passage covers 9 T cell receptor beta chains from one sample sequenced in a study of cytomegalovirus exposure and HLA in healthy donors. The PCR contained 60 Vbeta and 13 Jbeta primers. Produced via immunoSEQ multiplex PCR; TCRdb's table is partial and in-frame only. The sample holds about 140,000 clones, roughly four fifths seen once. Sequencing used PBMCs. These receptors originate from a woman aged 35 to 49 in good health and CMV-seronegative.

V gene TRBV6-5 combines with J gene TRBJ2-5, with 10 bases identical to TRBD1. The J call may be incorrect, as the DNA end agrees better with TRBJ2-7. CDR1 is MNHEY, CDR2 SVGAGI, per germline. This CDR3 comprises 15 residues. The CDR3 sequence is CASSYRGQGTYEQYF. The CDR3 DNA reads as TGTGCCAGCAGTTACCGGGGACAGGGGACCTACGAGCAGTACTTC.

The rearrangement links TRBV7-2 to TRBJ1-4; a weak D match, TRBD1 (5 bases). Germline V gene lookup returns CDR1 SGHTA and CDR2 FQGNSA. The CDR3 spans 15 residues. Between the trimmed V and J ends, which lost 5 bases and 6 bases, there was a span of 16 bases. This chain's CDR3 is CASSGGGSEDEKLFF. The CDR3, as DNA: TGTGCCAGCAGCGGGGGGGGGAGTGAGGATGAAAAACTGTTTTTT.

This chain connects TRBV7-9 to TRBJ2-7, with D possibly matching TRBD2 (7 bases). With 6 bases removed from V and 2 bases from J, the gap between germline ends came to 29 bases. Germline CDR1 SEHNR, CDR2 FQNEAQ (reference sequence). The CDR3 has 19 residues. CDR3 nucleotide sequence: TGTGCCAGCAGATCCCACCGGAGCGGGGAGATGGGACATACCTACGAGCAGTACTTC. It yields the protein CASRSHRSGEMGHTYEQYF.

The CDR3 region is CASSYPSWTSENKNIQYF. DNA of the CDR3: TGTGCCAGCAGCTATCCCTCGTGGACTAGCGAGAACAAAAACATTCAGTACTTC. This chain connects TRBV7-9 to TRBJ2-4; 9 bases map to TRBD2. V was clipped by 4 bases and J by 3 bases; unmatched bases: 13. Germline V gene sequence: CDR1 SEHNR, CDR2 FQNEAQ (reference sequence). The CDR3 has 18 amino acids.

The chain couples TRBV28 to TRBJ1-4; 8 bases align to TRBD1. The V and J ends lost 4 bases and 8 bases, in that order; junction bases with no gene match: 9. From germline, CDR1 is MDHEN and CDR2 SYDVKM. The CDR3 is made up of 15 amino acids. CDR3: CASSSLTGAVEKLFF. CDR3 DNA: TGTGCCAGCAGTTCACTGACAGGGGCAGTGGAAAAACTGTTTTTT.

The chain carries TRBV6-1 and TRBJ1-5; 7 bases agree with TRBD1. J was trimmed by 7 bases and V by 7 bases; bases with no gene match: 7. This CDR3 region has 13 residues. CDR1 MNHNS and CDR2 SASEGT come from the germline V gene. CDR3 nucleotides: TGTGCCAGCACCGAGACAGGGAGGCAGCCCCAGCATTTT. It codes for CASTETGRQPQHF.

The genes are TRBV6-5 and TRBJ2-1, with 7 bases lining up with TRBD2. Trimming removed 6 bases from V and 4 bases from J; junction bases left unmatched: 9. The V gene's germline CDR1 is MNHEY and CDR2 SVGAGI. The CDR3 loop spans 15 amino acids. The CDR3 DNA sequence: TGTGCCAGCAGGGGCGGGAGATCGAAATACAATGAGCAGTTCTTC. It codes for CASRGGRSKYNEQFF.

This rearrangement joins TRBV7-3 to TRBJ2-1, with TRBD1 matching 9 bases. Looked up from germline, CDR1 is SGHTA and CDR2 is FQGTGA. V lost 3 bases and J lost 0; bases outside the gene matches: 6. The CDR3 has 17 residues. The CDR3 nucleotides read TGTGCCAGCAGCTTGATAGGGACAGGGCGCTCCTACAATGAGCAGTTCTTC. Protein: CASSLIGTGRSYNEQFF.

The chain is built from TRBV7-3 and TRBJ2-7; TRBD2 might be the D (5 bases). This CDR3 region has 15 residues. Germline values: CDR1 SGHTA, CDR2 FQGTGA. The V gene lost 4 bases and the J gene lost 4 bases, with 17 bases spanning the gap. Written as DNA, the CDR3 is TGTGCCAGCAGCTCCCTCCCGGGGAGCAGTTACGAGCAGTACTTC. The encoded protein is CASSSLPGSSYEQYF.